This TCR beta chain is from a study of OX40 agonist ivuxolimab in advanced cancers. As for the study in general: Ivuxolimab, an antibody that agonizes OX40 (CD134), was administered to the patients.

There are 13 residues in the CDR3. V lost 6 bases to trimming and J lost 4 bases, with 12 bases between them. The germline gives CDR1 LGHNA, CDR2 YSLEER. Clones were sequenced by immunoSEQ multiplex PCR, and TCRdb holds only the in-frame ones, with some missing. The data contain about 70,000 clones, around nine tenths of them seen just once; the ten biggest clones take up under 10%. The V gene is TRBV4-3, the J gene TRBJ1-1; D may be TRBD1 (5 bases). The material was CD4+ or CD8+ T cells sorted from blood, obtained in a trial of the OX40 agonist ivuxolimab. The origin of this receptor is an adult with an advanced solid tumor such as melanoma, head and neck, liver or kidney cancer. The CDR3 here is CASSYAGSTEAFF. The CDR3 DNA is TGCGCCAGCAGTTACGCAGGGTCCACTGAAGCTTTCTTT.